This entry is about one T cell receptor beta chain. The CDR3 has 16 amino acids. Looked up from germline, CDR1 is DFQATT and CDR2 is SNEGSKA (reference sequence). The V gene end was trimmed by 0 bases and the J gene end by 2 bases; junction bases not matched to a gene: 7. TCRdb re-derived calls from the RT-PCR reads in MiXCR, one entry per CDR3 protein. In the table there are hundreds of thousands of distinct CDR3 sequences, about 14% of which are singletons. The sample consisted of memory CD4+ T cells from blood. This receptor was taken from a female donor in good health, serving as a healthy control. The gene calls are TRBV20-1 and TRBJ2-3; the match to TRBD2 covers 8 bases. CDR3: CSARDDLAGSTDTQYF. DNA for the CDR3: TGCAGTGCTAGAGATGATTTAGCGGGGTCCACAGATACGCAGTATTTT.